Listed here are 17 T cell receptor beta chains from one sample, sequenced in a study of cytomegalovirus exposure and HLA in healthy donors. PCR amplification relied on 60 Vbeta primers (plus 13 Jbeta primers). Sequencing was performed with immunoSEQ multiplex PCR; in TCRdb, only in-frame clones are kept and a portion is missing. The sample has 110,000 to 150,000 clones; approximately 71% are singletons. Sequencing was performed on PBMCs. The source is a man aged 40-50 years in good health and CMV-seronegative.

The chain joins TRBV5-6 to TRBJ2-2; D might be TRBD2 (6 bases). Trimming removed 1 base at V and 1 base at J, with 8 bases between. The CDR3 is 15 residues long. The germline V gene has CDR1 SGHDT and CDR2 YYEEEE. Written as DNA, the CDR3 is TGTGCCAGCAGCTTGCCGCGGGGGAACACCGGGGAGCTGTTTTTT. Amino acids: CASSLPRGNTGELFF.

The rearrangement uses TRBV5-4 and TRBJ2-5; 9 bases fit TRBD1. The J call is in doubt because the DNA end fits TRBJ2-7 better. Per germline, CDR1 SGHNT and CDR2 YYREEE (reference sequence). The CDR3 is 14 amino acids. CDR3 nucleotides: TGTGCCAGCAGCGCGGGACAGGGTTCCAACGAGCAGTACTTC. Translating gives CASSAGQGSNEQYF.

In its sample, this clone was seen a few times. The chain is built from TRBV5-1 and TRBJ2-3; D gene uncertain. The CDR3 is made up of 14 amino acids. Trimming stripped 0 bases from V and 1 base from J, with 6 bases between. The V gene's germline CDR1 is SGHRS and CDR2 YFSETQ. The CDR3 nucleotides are TGCGCCAGCAGCTTGGAGAGGCGCACAGATACGCAGTATTTT. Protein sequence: CASSLERRTDTQYF.

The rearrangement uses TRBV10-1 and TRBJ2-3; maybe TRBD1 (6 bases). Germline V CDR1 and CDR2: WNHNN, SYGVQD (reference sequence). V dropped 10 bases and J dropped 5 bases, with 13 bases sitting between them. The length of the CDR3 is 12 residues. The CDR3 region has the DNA TGCGCCACCCAGGGGTGGGAAGATACGCAGTATTTT. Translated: CATQGWEDTQYF.

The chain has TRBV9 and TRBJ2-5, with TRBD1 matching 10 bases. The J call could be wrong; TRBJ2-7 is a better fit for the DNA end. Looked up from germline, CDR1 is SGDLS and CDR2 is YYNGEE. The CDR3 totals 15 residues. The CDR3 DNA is TGTGCCAGCAGCCCATCGGGACAGGGGCCCTACGAGCAGTACTTC. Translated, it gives CASSPSGQGPYEQYF.

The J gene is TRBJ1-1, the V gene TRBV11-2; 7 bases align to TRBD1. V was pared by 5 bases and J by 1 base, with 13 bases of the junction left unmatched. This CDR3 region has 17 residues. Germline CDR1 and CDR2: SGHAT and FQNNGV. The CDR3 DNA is TGTGCCAGCAGCCCGGCCGGGAGACAGGGTCGGAACACTGAAGCTTTCTTT. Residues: CASSPAGRQGRNTEAFF.

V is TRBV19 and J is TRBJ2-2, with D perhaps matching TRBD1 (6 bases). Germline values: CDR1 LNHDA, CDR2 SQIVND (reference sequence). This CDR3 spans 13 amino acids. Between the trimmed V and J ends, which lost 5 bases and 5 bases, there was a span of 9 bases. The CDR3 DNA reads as TGTGCCAGTAGTGTCGACAGGACCGGGGAGCTGTTTTTT. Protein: CASSVDRTGELFF.

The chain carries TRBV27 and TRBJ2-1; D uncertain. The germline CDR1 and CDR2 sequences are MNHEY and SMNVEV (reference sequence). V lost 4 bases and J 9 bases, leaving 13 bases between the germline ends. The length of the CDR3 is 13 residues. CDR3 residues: CASSSSLKPEQFF. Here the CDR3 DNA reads TGTGCCAGCAGTTCTTCCTTAAAGCCTGAGCAGTTCTTC.

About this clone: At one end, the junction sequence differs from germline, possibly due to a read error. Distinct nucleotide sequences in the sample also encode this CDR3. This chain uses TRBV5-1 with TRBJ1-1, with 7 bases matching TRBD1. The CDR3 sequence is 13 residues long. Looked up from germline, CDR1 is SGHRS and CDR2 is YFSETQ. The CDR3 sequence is CASTAIQGTEAFF. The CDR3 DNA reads TGCGCCAGCACCGCTATACAGGGGACTGAAGCTTTCTTC.

CDR3 DNA: TGTGCCAGCAGCCAACCCGTTGTTGTTGGCTACACCTTC. It is translated as CASSQPVVVGYTF. V gene TRBV14 combines with J gene TRBJ1-2; no clear D. The V end lost 2 bases, the J end lost 7 bases, and 11 bases lay between the germline ends. Germline CDR1 SGHDN, CDR2 FVKESK. The CDR3 has 13 residues. Combining the CDR3 with reference TRBV14 and TRBJ1-2 gives the whole variable domain EAGVTQFPSHSVIEKGQTVTLRCDPISGHDNLYWYRRVMGKEIKFLLHFVKESKQDESGMPNNRFLAERTGGTYSTLKVQPAELEDSGVYFCASSQPVVVGYTFGSGTRLTVV.

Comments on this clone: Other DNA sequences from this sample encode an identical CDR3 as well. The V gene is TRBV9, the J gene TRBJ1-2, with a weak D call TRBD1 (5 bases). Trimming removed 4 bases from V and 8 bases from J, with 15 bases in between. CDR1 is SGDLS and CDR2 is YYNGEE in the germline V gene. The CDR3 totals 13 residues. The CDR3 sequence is CASSPTRGYGYTF. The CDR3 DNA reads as TGTGCCAGCAGCCCTACCCGGGGGTACGGCTACACCTTC.

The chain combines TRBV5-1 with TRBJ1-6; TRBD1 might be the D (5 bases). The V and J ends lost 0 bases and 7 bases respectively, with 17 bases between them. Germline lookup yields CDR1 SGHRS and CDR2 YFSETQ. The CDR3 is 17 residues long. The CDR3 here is CASSLDRTLPNNSPLHF. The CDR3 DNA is TGCGCCAGCAGCTTGGACAGGACCTTGCCCAACAATTCACCCCTCCACTTT.

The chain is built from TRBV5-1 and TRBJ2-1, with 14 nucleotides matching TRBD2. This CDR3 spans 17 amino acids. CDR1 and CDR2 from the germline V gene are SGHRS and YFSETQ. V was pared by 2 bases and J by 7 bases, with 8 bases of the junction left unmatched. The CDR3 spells CASSFGLAGGLENEQFF. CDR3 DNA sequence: TGCGCCAGCAGCTTCGGACTAGCGGGGGGCTTAGAGAATGAGCAGTTCTTC.

The CDR3 DNA reads as TGTGCCAGCTCTCCCGGGACAGCGAACACCGGGGAGCTGTTTTTT. Translation gives CASSPGTANTGELFF. The chain employs TRBV18 and TRBJ2-2; 7 nucleotides agree with TRBD1. The CDR3 is made up of 15 amino acids. The V gene's germline CDR1 is KGHSH and CDR2 LQKENI. J gave up 0 bases and V 6 bases, and 4 bases lay outside the gene matches.

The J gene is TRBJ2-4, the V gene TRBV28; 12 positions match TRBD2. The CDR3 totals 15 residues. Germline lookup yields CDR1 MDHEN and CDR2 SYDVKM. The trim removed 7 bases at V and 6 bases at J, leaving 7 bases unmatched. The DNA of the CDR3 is TGTGCCAGCACCACGTCGGGACTAGCGGGAAACATTCAGTACTTC. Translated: CASTTSGLAGNIQYF.

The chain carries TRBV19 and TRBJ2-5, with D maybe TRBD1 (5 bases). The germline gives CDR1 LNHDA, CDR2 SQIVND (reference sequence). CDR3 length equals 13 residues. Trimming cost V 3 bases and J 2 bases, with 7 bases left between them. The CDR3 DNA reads TGTGCCAGTAGTATTTACAGGCAAGAGACCCAGTACTTC. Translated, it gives CASSIYRQETQYF.

The CDR3 nucleotides are TGTGCCAGCAGCCAGGGACAGGGGTGGGGCTACACCTTC. Translating it yields CASSQGQGWGYTF. The chain has TRBV7-6 and TRBJ1-2; 10 nucleotides line up with TRBD1. The V segment lost 5 bases and the J segment 8 bases; nucleotides outside the gene matches: 5. There are 13 residues in the CDR3. CDR1 and CDR2 from the germline V gene are SGHVS and FNYEAQ.